The sequence of this TCR beta chain was determined in a study of shared clonotypes between healthy human individuals. Looking at the study overall: Aged between 18 and 49, the donors were a couple of women and three men. Each donor contributed plates that comprised three CD4 naive, three CD4 memory, two CD8 naive and one CD8 memory.

The test was conducted at deep level. Measured with immunoSEQ multiplex PCR; TCRdb has only the in-frame clones, and not every one. The sample consists of some 2,500,000 clones, 92% of them appearing once. CDR3 length: 15 amino acids. The V gene end was trimmed by 4 bases and the J gene end by 7 bases; junction bases not matched to a gene: 7. Per the germline V gene, CDR1 is SGHRS and CDR2 is YFSETQ. The source of this sequence is a man younger than 35 in good health. Some clones in this sample may be carry-over from other donors' samples. The sample was naive CD4+ T cells from PBMCs. Subset here: CD45RA+ positively selected. The gene calls are TRBV5-1 and TRBJ2-1; TRBD2 matches 11 bases. CDR3 region: CASSTSGSPGNEQFF. The CDR3 nucleotides read TGCGCCAGCAGCACTAGCGGGAGCCCCGGGAATGAGCAGTTCTTC.